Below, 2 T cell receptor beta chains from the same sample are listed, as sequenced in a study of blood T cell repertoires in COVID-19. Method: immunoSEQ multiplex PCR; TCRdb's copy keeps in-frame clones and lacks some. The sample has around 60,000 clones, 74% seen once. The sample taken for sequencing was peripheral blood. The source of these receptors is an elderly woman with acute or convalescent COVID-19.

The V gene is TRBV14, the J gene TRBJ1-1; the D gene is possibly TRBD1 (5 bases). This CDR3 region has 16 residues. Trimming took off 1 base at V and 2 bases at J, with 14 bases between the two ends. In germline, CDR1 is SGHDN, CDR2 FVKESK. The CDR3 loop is CASSQGRAGSNTEAFF. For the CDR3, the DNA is TGTGCCAGCAGCCAAGGGAGGGCAGGGTCAAACACTGAAGCTTTCTTT.

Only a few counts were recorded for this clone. The CDR3 here is CAISESYRAGVGETQYF. CDR3 nucleotides: TGTGCCATCAGTGAGTCTTACCGAGCGGGAGTGGGGGAGACCCAGTACTTC. The J gene is TRBJ2-5, the V gene TRBV10-3; 8 nucleotides align to TRBD2. The V gene's germline CDR1 is ENHRY and CDR2 SYGVKD. This CDR3 is 17 amino acids long. Trimming took 0 bases from V and 5 from J; bases not matched to a gene: 11.